This T cell receptor (beta chain) was recovered during a study of metastatic and nonmetastatic thyroid tumors. This CDR3 comprises 14 residues. Germline V lookup: CDR1 MGHDK, CDR2 SYGVNS. V lost 6 bases, J lost 0 bases, and 11 bases lay in between. Among the patients, none had received any treatment before thyroid surgery. This clone turned up a few times. TCRdb re-called the PCR reads through MiXCR. Among tens of thousands of clones listed, under 30% were seen once. This TCR was sampled from a male donor with papillary thyroid cancer or a benign thyroid nodule (not recorded which). Some clones in this sample may be carry-over from other donors' samples. Specimen: blood. The chain uses TRBV25-1 and TRBJ1-1; possibly TRBD1 for D (6 bases). CDR3 amino acids: CASRQTGLNTEAFF. CDR3 nucleotides: TGTGCCAGCAGACAGACAGGACTGAACACTGAAGCTTTCTTT.